Below are 22 T cell receptor beta chains sequenced from a single sample in a study of post-analysis software for immune sequencing data. The study, taken as a whole, reports: The study found TRBV5-6, TRBV5-1 and TRBV20-1 among roughly 5 TRBV segments more frequent in patients than controls.

TCR beta cDNA libraries had unique molecular identifiers. TCRdb re-called the PCR reads with MiXCR, one entry per CDR3 protein. Here the sample spans approximately 260,000 distinct CDR3 sequences, 36% being singletons. These receptors have no known antigen. The specimen sequenced was blood. These receptors all come from a girl aged 10 to 17 with multiple sclerosis.

The rearrangement links TRBV4-3 to TRBJ2-7; 9 bases are shared with TRBD2. V lost 4 bases, J lost 3 bases, and 10 bases stayed unmatched. CDR3 length: 16 amino acids. The germline V gene encodes CDR1 LGHNA and CDR2 YSLEER. In DNA form, the CDR3 reads TGCGCCAGCAGCCGAGGTAGCGGGAGTGGCAACTACGAGCAGTACTTC. This sequence encodes CASSRGSGSGNYEQYF.

This clonotype has a count of ten or more. This chain uses TRBV7-9 with TRBJ1-2, with 7 bases identical to TRBD1. V lost 1 base, J lost 6 bases, and 2 bases stayed unmatched. Germline CDR1 and CDR2: SEHNR and FQNEAQ (reference sequence). The CDR3 has 13 residues. CDR3 loop: CASSLGQGNGYTF. CDR3 sequence (DNA): TGTGCCAGCAGCTTAGGACAGGGCAATGGCTACACCTTC.

This clonotype was counted between two and nine times. A single base separates this from a much larger clone, so it may be a read error. This chain links TRBV6-1 with TRBJ2-7; D gene uncertain. CDR1 is MNHNS, CDR2 SASEGT, per germline. The V gene lost 1 base and the J gene lost 2 bases, with 3 bases spanning the gap. The CDR3 spans 12 residues. This chain's CDR3 is CASSEDTYEQYV. CDR3 DNA sequence: TGTGCCAGCAGTGAAGATACCTACGAGCAGTACGTC.

About this clonotype itself: At one of its ends the junction is not consistent with the germline gene, which may arise from a read error. The chain combines TRBV5-1 with TRBJ1-2; TRBD1 agrees at 7 bases. The CDR3 sequence is 15 residues long. The germline CDR1 and CDR2 sequences are SGHRS and YFSETQ. CDR3 amino acids: CACSLGRGPNYGYTF. The CDR3 DNA sequence: TGCGCCTGCAGCTTGGGAAGGGGGCCTAACTATGGCTACACCTTC.

Concerning this clonotype: The junction does not match germline at one end; this may be a read error. CDR3 sequence (DNA): TGTACCAGCAGCCAATCGGTGGGAAACACAGATACGCAGTATTTT. This sequence encodes CTSSQSVGNTDTQYF. This chain connects TRBV7-6 to TRBJ2-3; unclear D gene. Germline loops: CDR1 SGHVS, CDR2 FNYEAQ. This CDR3 spans 15 amino acids.

Of note for this clonotype: This may be a read error, as it is one base from a much larger clone. Here the CDR3 DNA reads TGTGCCAGCAGTTTTAGAGGGACAGAGGACAATGAGCAGTTCTTC. Amino acid sequence: CASSFRGTEDNEQFF. The chain carries TRBV28 and TRBJ2-1; 7 bases are a match to TRBD1. The CDR3 has 15 residues. With V trimmed by 3 bases and J by 5 bases, 7 bases remained unmatched. The germline V gene encodes CDR1 MDHEN and CDR2 SYDVKM. The whole variable domain, filled in from reference TRBV28 and TRBJ2-1, reads DVKVTQSSRYLVKRTGEKVFLECVQDMDHENMFWYRQDPGLGLRLIYFSYDVKMKEKGDIPEGYSVSREKKERFSLILESASTNQTSMYLCASSFRGTEDNEQFFGPGTRLTVL.

This clonotype turned up a few times. A much larger clone differs by one base, so this may be a read error. The conserved phenylalanine or tryptophan normally closing the CDR3 is absent here, so this likely arose from a read error. The CDR3 DNA reads as TGTGCCAGCAGCTTACAGGGATCAGATACGCAGTATTCT. Its translation: CASSLQGSDTQYS. V gene TRBV12-3 or TRBV12-4 combines with J gene TRBJ2-3, with D possibly matching TRBD1 (6 bases). The CDR3 is made up of 13 amino acids. Trimming took 6 bases from V and 4 from J, leaving 11 bases between them.

This clonotype has at least ten counts. The chain links TRBV12-3 or TRBV12-4 to TRBJ1-2, with 9 bases matching TRBD1. CDR3 length: 16 amino acids. After removal of 5 bases from V and 4 bases from J, the junction contained 11 bases not matched to a gene. CDR3 in amino acids: CASSPRPGQGTYGYTF. The CDR3 DNA reads as TGTGCCAGCAGTCCTAGACCGGGACAGGGAACCTATGGCTACACCTTC.

This clonotype was detected ten times or more. V and J are TRBV7-9 and TRBJ1-5; D is perhaps TRBD1 (6 bases). V gave up 3 bases and J gave up 10 bases, with 13 bases separating them. The CDR3 sequence is 13 residues long. CDR1 and CDR2 from the germline V gene are SEHNR and FQNEAQ (reference sequence). This CDR3 reads CASSFGGRTPQHF. The CDR3, as DNA: TGTGCCAGCAGCTTCGGGGGCCGTACTCCCCAGCATTTT. The complete variable domain, with remaining parts taken from reference TRBV7-9 and TRBJ1-5, reads DTGVSQNPRHKITKRGQNVTFRCDPISEHNRLYWYRQTLGQGPEFLTYFQNEAQLEKSRLLSDRFSAERPKGSFSTLEIQRTEQGDSAMYLCASSFGGRTPQHFGDGTRLSIL.

This clonotype has just a few counts. The chain is built from TRBV2 and TRBJ1-5; 12 positions agree with TRBD1. The CDR3 totals 15 residues. Trimming took 4 bases from V and 5 from J; bases not matched to a gene: 3. Germline CDR1 SNHLY, CDR2 FYNNEI. CDR3 sequence: CASSGDRGQYQPQHF. The CDR3 nucleotides read TGTGCCAGCAGTGGGGACAGGGGGCAGTATCAGCCCCAGCATTTT.

At least ten counts were recorded for this clonotype. V is TRBV12-3 or TRBV12-4 and J is TRBJ1-2; D call uncertain. This CDR3 has 12 residues. V lost 4 bases, J lost 7 bases, and 10 bases lay in between. CDR3 residues: CASSWYEGGYTF. CDR3 nucleotides: TGTGCCAGCAGTTGGTATGAGGGTGGCTACACCTTC.

V is TRBV20-1 and J is TRBJ2-3; the D is unclear. The CDR3 consists of 13 residues. V was cut by 6 bases and J by 2 bases, with 12 bases left in between. From germline, CDR1 is DFQATT and CDR2 SNEGSKA (reference sequence). CDR3 DNA: TGCAGTGCCCATGTGGACGACACAGATACGCAGTATTTT. It codes for CSAHVDDTDTQYF.

The CDR3: CAISESLSGGNEKLFF. For the CDR3, the DNA is TGTGCCATCAGTGAGTCGTTGTCAGGCGGTAATGAAAAACTGTTTTTT. The chain links TRBV10-3 to TRBJ1-4; no clear D. The CDR3 is 16 residues long. V gave up 0 bases and J gave up 4 bases, with 12 bases separating them. In germline, CDR1 is ENHRY, CDR2 SYGVKD.

This clonotype was seen a handful of times. The chain uses TRBV20-1 and TRBJ1-1; TRBD1 is a possible D gene (6 bases). Per germline, CDR1 DFQATT and CDR2 SNEGSKA (reference sequence). The CDR3 is 12 residues long. V was clipped by 6 bases and J by 2 bases, with 10 bases between them. The CDR3 bases are TGCAGTGCGTTACAGGGCAACACTGAAGCTTTCTTT. Its translation: CSALQGNTEAFF.

This clonotype occurred many times. J is TRBJ2-5 and V is TRBV27, with D perhaps given as TRBD1 or TRBD2 (5 bases each). Between the trimmed V and J ends, which lost 6 bases and 5 bases, there was a span of 10 bases. CDR1 and CDR2 (germline): MNHEY, SMNVEV (reference sequence). This CDR3 has 12 residues. The CDR3 coding sequence is TGTGCCAGCAGCGCCTGGGGGGAGACCCAGTACTTC. Its translation is CASSAWGETQYF.

This clonotype appeared many times. The chain links TRBV7-2 to TRBJ1-4, with unresolved D. Germline values: CDR1 SGHTA, CDR2 FQGNSA. The CDR3 is 13 residues long. V lost 5 bases to trimming and J lost 5 bases, with 9 bases between them. The CDR3 protein is CASSRTANEKLFF. The CDR3 coding sequence is TGTGCCAGCAGCAGGACGGCAAATGAAAAACTGTTTTTT.

The rearrangement uses TRBV7-9 and TRBJ2-3, with TRBD2 identical over 7 bases. This CDR3 spans 16 amino acids. Germline V gene lookup returns CDR1 SEHNR and CDR2 FQNEAQ (reference sequence). Trimming took 5 bases from V and 11 from J; bases not matched to a gene: 19. This chain's CDR3 is CASSRPPAGRYFEQYF. CDR3 sequence (DNA): TGTGCCAGCAGCCGTCCGCCAGCGGGGAGGTATTTTGAGCAGTATTTT. The full variable domain, completed using reference TRBV7-9 and TRBJ2-3, is DTGVSQNPRHKITKRGQNVTFRCDPISEHNRLYWYRQTLGQGPEFLTYFQNEAQLEKSRLLSDRFSAERPKGSFSTLEIQRTEQGDSAMYLCASSRPPAGRYFEQYFGPGTRLTVL.

The DNA of the CDR3 is TGCAGTGCTCTAGCGGGAGGACGCACCGGGGAGCTGTTTTTT. It is translated as CSALAGGRTGELFF. The genes are TRBV20-1 and TRBJ2-2; 11 bases agree with TRBD2. Germline V lookup: CDR1 DFQATT, CDR2 SNEGSKA (reference sequence). This CDR3 spans 14 amino acids. The ends lost 5 bases at V and 4 bases at J; junction bases unmatched: 3.

This clonotype was seen ten or more times. The V call is TRBV27, the J call TRBJ2-7, with 7 bases that match TRBD1. V was pared by 6 bases and J by 6 bases, with 14 bases of the junction left unmatched. This CDR3 has 15 amino acids. CDR1 and CDR2 (germline): MNHEY, SMNVEV (reference sequence). CDR3 coding DNA: TGTGCCAGCAGCAAGGGGGCAGGAGTCCACGGCGAGCAGTACTTC. Residues: CASSKGAGVHGEQYF.

As for this clonotype: This sequence may be a read error, since a much larger clone differs from it by one base. The chain carries TRBV20-1 and TRBJ1-2, with 8 bases identical to TRBD1. Germline V lookup: CDR1 DFQATT, CDR2 SNEGSKA (reference sequence). J lost 6 bases, V lost 5 bases, and 11 bases had no gene match. The CDR3 loop spans 14 amino acids. Here the CDR3 reads CSADPGTGRDGYTF. The CDR3 region has the DNA TGCAGTGCTGACCCCGGGACAGGCCGGGATGGCTACACCTTC.

Many counts were recorded for this clonotype. V and J are TRBV5-1 and TRBJ1-2; a possible D gene is TRBD1 (5 bases). V lost 2 bases to trimming and J lost 4 bases, with 15 bases between them. Germline CDR1 is SGHRS and CDR2 is YFSETQ. This CDR3 spans 15 amino acids. The CDR3 loop reads CASSLAPQGTYGYTF. CDR3 in DNA: TGCGCCAGCAGCTTAGCACCCCAGGGAACCTATGGCTACACCTTC.

This clonotype was picked up a small number of times. A much larger clonotype is one base distant, so this may be a read error. The CDR3 DNA reads as TGTGCCAGCAGCCAAGGGTCAGCGGGAGTTTGGAATGAGCAGTTCTTC. As protein: CASSQGSAGVWNEQFF. The chain is built from TRBV4-2 and TRBJ2-1; 8 nucleotides align to TRBD2. Germline CDR1 is LGHNA and CDR2 is YNFKEQ. V lost 1 base and J lost 7; bases outside the gene matches: 9. CDR3 length: 16 residues.